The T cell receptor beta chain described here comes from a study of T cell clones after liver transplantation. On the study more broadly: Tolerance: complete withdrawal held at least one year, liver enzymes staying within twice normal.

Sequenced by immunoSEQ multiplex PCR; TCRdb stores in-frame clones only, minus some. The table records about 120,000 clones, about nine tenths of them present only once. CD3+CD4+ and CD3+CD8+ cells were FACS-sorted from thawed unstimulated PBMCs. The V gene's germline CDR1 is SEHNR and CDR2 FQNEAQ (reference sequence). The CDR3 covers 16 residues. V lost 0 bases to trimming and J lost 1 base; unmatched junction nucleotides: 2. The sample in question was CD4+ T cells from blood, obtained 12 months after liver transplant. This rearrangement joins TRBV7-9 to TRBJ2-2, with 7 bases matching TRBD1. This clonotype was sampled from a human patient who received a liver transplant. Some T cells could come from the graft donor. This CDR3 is CASSLAWDRNTGELFF. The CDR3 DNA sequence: TGTGCCAGCAGCTTAGCTTGGGACAGGAACACCGGGGAGCTGTTTTTT.